The rows below give T cell receptor beta chains drawn from one sample of a study of CDR3 diversity in severe acne. TCRdb redid the calling of the PCR reads with MiXCR, one entry per CDR3 protein. The table records about 97,000 distinct CDR3 sequences, around 56% of them present only once. Sequencing was carried out using blood. These receptors came from a male donor with acne. The conserved cysteine and the conserved F or W are not part of the CDR3 here. Each record gives: V gene, J gene, CDR3 protein.

TRBV5-6	TRBJ1-1	ASSLAFGDTEAF
TRBV20-1	TRBJ2-7	SARGRAEVPPEQY
TRBV5-1	TRBJ2-7	ASSLALGSYEQY
TRBV9	TRBJ2-7	ASSDRQGTREQY
TRBV20-1	TRBJ2-3	SVTTGGDTQY
TRBV24-1	TRBJ1-2	ATSDQGGDRGNYGHT
TRBV28	TRBJ1-1	ASSSITGGTEAF
TRBV24-1	TRBJ2-2	ATSFGGELF
TRBV10-3	TRBJ1-5	AISVGATNSNQPQH
TRBV3-1	TRBJ2-7	ASSQGLAGQGEQY
TRBV6-5	TRBJ2-7	ASSLVGQSGSYEQY
TRBV6-6	TRBJ2-1	ASRGQGSSYNEQF
TRBV7-8	TRBJ1-1	ASSLNNEAF
TRBV7-2	TRBJ2-7	ASSSGTGDSYEQY
TRBV6-4	TRBJ2-7	ASRVVGAEGYEQY
TRBV5-1	TRBJ2-3	ASSLRHREGPTDTQY
TRBV29-1	TRBJ1-2	SVDTTVTSYGYT